A selection of T cell receptor beta chains follows, all from one sample in a study of response to subunit inactivated influenza vaccine. TCRdb re-called the RT-PCR reads through MiXCR, storing one row per CDR3 protein. Of more than 150,000 distinct CDR3 sequences in the sample, around 9% were seen once. The sequences come from non-naive T cells sorted from PBMCs, collected on the day of vaccination. Every receptor here comes from a man aged 50 or older who received an inactivated influenza vaccine. Each CDR3 is given with its conserved first and last residue. A D gene is named only where the DNA matches it firmly. Size is stated for part of the rows, as once, few or many counts, or as a class when the clone is expanded.

v_gene: TRBV20-1
abundance: few
d_gene: TRBD1
j_gene: TRBJ2-7
CDR3aa: CSAGQGASYEQYF

v_gene: TRBV9
abundance: many
d_gene: .
j_gene: TRBJ2-1
CDR3aa: CASSVGGRYNEQFF

v_gene: TRBV5-1
abundance: few
d_gene: .
j_gene: TRBJ2-1
CDR3aa: CASSLGGISLYNEQFF

v_gene: TRBV29-1
abundance: many
d_gene: .
j_gene: TRBJ2-7
CDR3aa: CSVVRLGSYEQYF

v_gene: TRBV7-6
abundance: few
d_gene: TRBD2
j_gene: TRBJ2-1
CDR3aa: CASSLDGGGSYNEQFF

v_gene: TRBV28
abundance: few
d_gene: .
j_gene: TRBJ2-1
CDR3aa: CASIEGGGTYNEQFF

v_gene: TRBV7-3
abundance: many
d_gene: TRBD1
j_gene: TRBJ2-3
CDR3aa: CASSPTRTGRDTQYF

v_gene: TRBV15
abundance: many
d_gene: .
j_gene: TRBJ2-3
CDR3aa: CATSSRLAGGTDTQYF

v_gene: TRBV2
abundance: .
d_gene: .
j_gene: TRBJ1-1
CDR3aa: CASSLMNTEAFF

v_gene: TRBV4-1
abundance: .
d_gene: TRBD2
j_gene: TRBJ2-2
CDR3aa: CASSQAGLAGTGELFF

v_gene: TRBV6-1
abundance: few
d_gene: .
j_gene: TRBJ2-3
CDR3aa: CASSKTGFGTQYF

v_gene: TRBV28
abundance: few
d_gene: .
j_gene: TRBJ1-3
CDR3aa: CASSSRRSSGNTIYF

v_gene: TRBV12-3/TRBV12-4
abundance: .
d_gene: .
j_gene: TRBJ1-2
CDR3aa: CASSLSYRGNGYTF

v_gene: TRBV2
abundance: few
d_gene: .
j_gene: TRBJ2-7
CDR3aa: CASSESWQGLYEQYF

v_gene: TRBV15
abundance: many
d_gene: TRBD2
j_gene: TRBJ2-5
CDR3aa: CATRLAGGSETQYF

v_gene: TRBV20-1
abundance: few
d_gene: TRBD1
j_gene: TRBJ1-1
CDR3aa: CSARWGQDPEAFF

v_gene: TRBV29-1
abundance: few
d_gene: .
j_gene: TRBJ1-1
CDR3aa: CSVSGHMNTEAFF

v_gene: TRBV15
abundance: many
d_gene: .
j_gene: TRBJ2-5
CDR3aa: CATSREIRAFGGETQYF

v_gene: TRBV5-1
abundance: .
d_gene: .
j_gene: TRBJ2-7
CDR3aa: CASSFSSNEQYF

v_gene: TRBV7-2
abundance: .
d_gene: .
j_gene: TRBJ1-5
CDR3aa: CASSLVEVQPQHF